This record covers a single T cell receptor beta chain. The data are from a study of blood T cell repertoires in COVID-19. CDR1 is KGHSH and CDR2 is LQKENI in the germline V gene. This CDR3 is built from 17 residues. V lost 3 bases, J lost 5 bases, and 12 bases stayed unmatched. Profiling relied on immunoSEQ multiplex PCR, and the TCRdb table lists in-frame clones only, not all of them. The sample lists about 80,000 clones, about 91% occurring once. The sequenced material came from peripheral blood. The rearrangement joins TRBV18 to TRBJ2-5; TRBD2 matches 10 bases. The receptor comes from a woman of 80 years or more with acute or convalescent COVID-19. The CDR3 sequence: CASSPGLAGASGETQYF. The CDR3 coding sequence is TGTGCCAGCTCACCGGGGCTAGCGGGAGCATCGGGTGAGACCCAGTACTTC.